This TCR beta chain is from a study of post-analysis software for immune sequencing data. About the research overall: Both relapsing-remitting and secondary progressive multiple sclerosis featured among the disease courses, as did progressive-relapsing multiple sclerosis. Points from the study as a whole: Those samples that were prepared in the same batch co-clustered strongly by F measure. A handful of TRBV segments were significantly more frequent in patients than in controls. TRBV5-6, TRBV5-1 and TRBV20-1 were among these segments. For normalized Chao1 diversity, multiple sclerosis patients scored significantly lower than controls did.

This CDR3 comprises 12 residues. V shed 5 bases and J shed 8 bases, with 12 bases lying between them. Germline values: CDR1 SGHAT, CDR2 FQNNGV. Unique molecular identifiers had been added to the TCR beta cDNA libraries. Yield was roughly 0.5 million cDNA molecules from about 1 to 10 million T cells. A single record per CDR3 protein comes from TCRdb applying MiXCR to the PCR reads. Here the sample spans around 200,000 distinct CDR3 sequences, around 29% being singletons. This clonotype was found many times. Its antigen is unknown. This TCR came from a girl aged 2-17 years with multiple sclerosis. Sequencing input: blood. The chain recombines TRBV11-2 with TRBJ1-2; D unresolved. The CDR3 sequence: CASSPHGGGYTF. DNA for the CDR3: TGTGCCAGCAGCCCCCACGGCGGCGGCTACACCTTC.